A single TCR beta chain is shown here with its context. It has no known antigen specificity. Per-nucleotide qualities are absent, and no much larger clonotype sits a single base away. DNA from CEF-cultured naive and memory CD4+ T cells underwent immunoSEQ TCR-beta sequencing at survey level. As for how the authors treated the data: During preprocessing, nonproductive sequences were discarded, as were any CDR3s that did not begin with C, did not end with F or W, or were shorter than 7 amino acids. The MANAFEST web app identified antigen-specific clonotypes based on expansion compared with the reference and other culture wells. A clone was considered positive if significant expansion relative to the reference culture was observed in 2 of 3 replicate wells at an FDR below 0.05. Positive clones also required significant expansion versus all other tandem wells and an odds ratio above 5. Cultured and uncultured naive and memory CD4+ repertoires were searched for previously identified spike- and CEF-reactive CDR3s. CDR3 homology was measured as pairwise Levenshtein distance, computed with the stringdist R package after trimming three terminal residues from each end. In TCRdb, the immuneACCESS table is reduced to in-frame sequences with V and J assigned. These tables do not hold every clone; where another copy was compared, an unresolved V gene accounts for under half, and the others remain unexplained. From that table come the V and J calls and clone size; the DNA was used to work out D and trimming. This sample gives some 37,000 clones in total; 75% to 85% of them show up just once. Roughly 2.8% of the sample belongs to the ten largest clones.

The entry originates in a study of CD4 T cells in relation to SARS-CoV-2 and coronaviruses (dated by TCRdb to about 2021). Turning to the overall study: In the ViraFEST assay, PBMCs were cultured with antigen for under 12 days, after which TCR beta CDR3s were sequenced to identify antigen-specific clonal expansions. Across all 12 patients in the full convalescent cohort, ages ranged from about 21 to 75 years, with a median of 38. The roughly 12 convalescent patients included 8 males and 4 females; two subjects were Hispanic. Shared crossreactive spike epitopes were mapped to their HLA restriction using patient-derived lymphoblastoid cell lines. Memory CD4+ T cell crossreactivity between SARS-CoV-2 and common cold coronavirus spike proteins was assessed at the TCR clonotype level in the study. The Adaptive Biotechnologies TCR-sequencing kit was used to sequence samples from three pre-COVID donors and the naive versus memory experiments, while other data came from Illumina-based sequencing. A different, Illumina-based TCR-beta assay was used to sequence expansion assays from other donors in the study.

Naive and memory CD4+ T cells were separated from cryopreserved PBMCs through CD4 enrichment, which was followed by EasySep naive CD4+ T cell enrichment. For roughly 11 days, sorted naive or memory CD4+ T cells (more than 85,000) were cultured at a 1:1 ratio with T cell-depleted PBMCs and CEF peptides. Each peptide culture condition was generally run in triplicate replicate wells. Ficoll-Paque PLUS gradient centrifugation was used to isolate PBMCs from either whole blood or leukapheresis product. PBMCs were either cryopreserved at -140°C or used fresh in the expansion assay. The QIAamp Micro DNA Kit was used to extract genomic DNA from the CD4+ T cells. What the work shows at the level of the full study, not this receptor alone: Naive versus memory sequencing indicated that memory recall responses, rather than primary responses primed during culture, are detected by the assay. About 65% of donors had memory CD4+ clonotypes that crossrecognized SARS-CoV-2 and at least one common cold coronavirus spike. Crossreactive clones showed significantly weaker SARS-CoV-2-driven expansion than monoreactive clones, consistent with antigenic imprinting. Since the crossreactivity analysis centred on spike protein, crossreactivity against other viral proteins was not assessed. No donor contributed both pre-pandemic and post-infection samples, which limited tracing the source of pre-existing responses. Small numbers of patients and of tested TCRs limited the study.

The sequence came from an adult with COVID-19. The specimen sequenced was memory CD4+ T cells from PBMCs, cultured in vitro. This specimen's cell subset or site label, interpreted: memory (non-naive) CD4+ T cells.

The CDR3 reads as follows: CASKALQGKRDSNQPQHF. The sequence in DNA is TGTGCCAGCAAGGCGTTACAGGGAAAGAGGGATAGCAATCAGCCCCAGCATTTT. The rearrangement combines TRBV28 with TRBJ1-5, with TRBD1 as a weak D call on 6 bases. As encoded in the germline V gene, CDR1 is MDHEN while CDR2 is SYDVKM. V and J are truncated by 7 bases and 0 bases respectively, leaving an intervening sequence of 22 bases. The CDR3 measures 18 amino acids from cysteine to phenylalanine. The only DNA kept is the CDR3, 54 bases in frame from the first base.